What follows are 30 T cell receptor beta chains derived from one specimen sequenced in a study of blood T cells in healthy people across ages. A second roughly 6 to 11 cycle PCR used barcoded and J-beta primers. TCRdb re-derived calls from the 5' RACE reads in MiXCR, one entry per CDR3 protein. The sample lists 1 million or so distinct CDR3 sequences, under 55% occurring once. The sample consisted of blood. These TCRs come from a woman aged 55-75 years in good health.

The chain carries TRBV12-3 or TRBV12-4 and TRBJ2-3; 13 positions match TRBD2. V dropped 5 bases and J dropped 5; count of bases not matched to a gene: 7. This CDR3 region has 16 residues. The CDR3 DNA is TGTGCCAGCAGTCTCCGGACTAGCGGGAGACAAGATACGCAGTATTTT. Translation gives CASSLRTSGRQDTQYF.

This clonotype has only a few counts. The V call is TRBV10-3, the J call TRBJ2-7; TRBD2 matches 9 bases. The CDR3 extends over 16 amino acids. Losses at the gene ends were 10 bases for V and 3 bases for J; bases not matched to a gene: 16. Germline V gene data show CDR1 as ENHRY and CDR2 as SYGVKD. The DNA for the CDR3 is TGTGCCACCCACGGCGCGGGGCGGGAGGGCCTCTACGAGCAGTACTTC. It specifies CATHGAGREGLYEQYF.

The chain carries TRBV29-1 and TRBJ2-3; the match to TRBD2 covers 8 bases. Germline assignment: CDR1 SQVTM and CDR2 ANQGSEA. The CDR3 consists of 13 residues. V lost 3 bases to trimming and J lost 4 bases; unmatched junction nucleotides: 3. The CDR3 spells CSVEREDPDTQYF. DNA for the CDR3: TGCAGCGTTGAGCGGGAGGATCCAGATACGCAGTATTTT.

This clonotype was seen a handful of times. The genes are TRBV27 and TRBJ2-5, with 13 bases that match TRBD2. Looked up from germline, CDR1 is MNHEY and CDR2 is SMNVEV (reference sequence). V lost 3 bases to trimming and J lost 5 bases; unmatched junction nucleotides: 9. The CDR3 contains 17 residues. CDR3 DNA: TGTGCCAGCAGTTTCCGGCGTACTAGCGGGAGGGCTGAGACCCAGTACTTC. It codes for CASSFRRTSGRAETQYF.

The CDR3 DNA is TGTGCCAGCAGCTCACTAAAGCGGGTGAGTACAGATACGCAGTATTTT. This encodes CASSSLKRVSTDTQYF. This chain joins TRBV7-8 and TRBJ2-3, with D tentatively TRBD2 (6 bases). This CDR3 region has 16 residues. Germline V CDR1 and CDR2: SGHVS, FQNEAQ. The ends were cut back, 4 bases at V and 3 bases at J, with 17 bases in the middle.

This chain connects TRBV25-1 to TRBJ2-2, with no clear D. The CDR3 has 14 amino acids. Trimming cost V 2 bases and J 6 bases, with 10 bases left between them. CDR1 is MGHDK and CDR2 is SYGVNS in the germline V gene. CDR3 coding DNA: TGTGCCAGCAGTGAACGCCTCGGATCCGGGGAGCTGTTTTTT. Protein: CASSERLGSGELFF. The variable domain in full, completed from reference TRBV25-1 and TRBJ2-2, reads EADIYQTPRYLVIGTGKKITLECSQTMGHDKMYWYQQDPGMELHLIHYSYGVNSTEKGDLSSESTVSRIRTEHFPLTLESARPSHTSQYLCASSERLGSGELFFGEGSRLTVL.

The J gene is TRBJ1-2, the V gene TRBV29-1; weak D call: TRBD1 (5 bases). This CDR3 region has 14 residues. The germline CDR1 and CDR2 sequences are SQVTM and ANQGSEA. V was cut by 7 bases and J by 2 bases, with 17 bases left in between. For the CDR3, the DNA is TGCAGCGCCACGGTGGGACCGGGAAACTATGGCTACACCTTC. Translating it yields CSATVGPGNYGYTF.

V and J are TRBV7-3 and TRBJ2-1, with D perhaps TRBD2 (6 bases). The CDR3 is made up of 17 amino acids. CDR1 and CDR2 from the germline V gene are SGHTA and FQGTGA. V lost 0 bases, J lost 13 bases, and 25 bases lay in between. The CDR3 DNA reads as TGTGCCAGCAGCTTAACGGGTTCTCGCGCGGGAAAAGAGACCCAGTTCTTC. This codes for CASSLTGSRAGKETQFF.

This clonotype was seen only a few times. The chain combines TRBV3-1 with TRBJ1-1; tentatively, D is TRBD1 (5 bases). Per the germline V gene, CDR1 is LGHDT and CDR2 is YNNKEL (reference sequence). V gave up 1 base and J gave up 1 base, with 10 bases separating them. The CDR3 loop spans 15 amino acids. The CDR3 region is CASSQGKGPNTEAFF. CDR3 in DNA: TGTGCCAGCAGCCAAGGGAAGGGACCGAACACTGAAGCTTTCTTT.

This rearrangement joins TRBV10-3 to TRBJ1-2; the match to TRBD1 covers 9 bases. The CDR3 loop spans 14 amino acids. After removal of 6 bases from V and 5 bases from J, the junction contained 7 bases not matched to a gene. Per germline, CDR1 ENHRY and CDR2 SYGVKD. DNA for the CDR3: TGTGCCATCAGCCGGACAGGGGATGTATATGGCTACACCTTC. Translation: CAISRTGDVYGYTF.

The chain combines TRBV20-1 with TRBJ2-7; 7 bases are a match to TRBD1. The CDR3 is 12 residues long. Germline trimming cut 4 bases from V and 8 bases from J; bases unmatched to any gene: 8. CDR1 and CDR2 (germline): DFQATT, SNEGSKA (reference sequence). CDR3 nucleotide sequence: TGCAGTGCTACGCCCGACAGGGTTCAGCAGTACTTC. Residues: CSATPDRVQQYF.

In its sample, this clonotype was seen a few times. The V and J genes are TRBV18 and TRBJ2-7, with TRBD2 matching 8 bases. Germline CDR1 and CDR2: KGHSH and LQKENI. The V and J ends lost 2 bases and 4 bases, in that order; junction bases with no gene match: 4. CDR3 size: 14 residues. CDR3 protein: CASSPTGGRYEQYF. The CDR3 nucleotides read TGTGCCAGCTCACCAACGGGAGGGAGATACGAGCAGTACTTC.

The genes are TRBV24-1 and TRBJ2-3, with 9 bases lining up with TRBD2. There are 16 residues in the CDR3. Losses at the gene ends were 3 bases for V and 4 bases for J; bases not matched to a gene: 7. The germline gives CDR1 KGHDR, CDR2 SFDVKD. CDR3 sequence: CATSDPLAGEADTQYF. CDR3 in DNA: TGTGCCACCAGTGATCCGTTAGCGGGAGAGGCAGATACGCAGTATTTT.

The J gene is TRBJ2-5, the V gene TRBV15; D is unresolved. Trimming shortened V by 0 bases and J by 0 bases, and 11 bases separated the two germline ends. CDR3 size: 16 residues. Germline CDR1 is LNHNV and CDR2 is YYDKDF (reference sequence). CDR3 loop: CATSRDLAVDQETQYF. Written as DNA, the CDR3 is TGTGCCACCAGCAGAGATCTGGCAGTGGACCAAGAGACCCAGTACTTC.

The rearrangement links TRBV10-3 to TRBJ2-5, with 7 bases that match TRBD1. From germline, CDR1 is ENHRY and CDR2 SYGVKD. J gave up 4 bases and V 6 bases, and 8 bases lay outside the gene matches. This CDR3 has 14 amino acids. CDR3 region: CAIRSDRAGETQYF. The CDR3 DNA reads as TGTGCCATCAGATCTGACAGGGCCGGAGAGACCCAGTACTTC.

This clonotype has just a few counts. This sequence joins TRBV6-6 and TRBJ2-3, with a weak D call TRBD2 (5 bases). Germline CDR1 MNHNY, CDR2 SVGAGI (reference sequence). V was trimmed by 5 bases and J by 4 bases, leaving 16 bases between them. This CDR3 contains 15 residues. The DNA for the CDR3 is TGTGCCAGCAGTAATATAGGGAGAGGTGCAGATACGCAGTATTTT. It specifies CASSNIGRGADTQYF.

This chain connects TRBV29-1 to TRBJ2-6, with 8 nucleotides matching TRBD1. The germline V gene has CDR1 SQVTM and CDR2 ANQGSEA. This CDR3 has 14 amino acids. With 6 bases clipped from V and 6 bases from J, the junction kept 7 bases outside the gene matches. CDR3 loop: CSVVGQGTANVLTF. CDR3 sequence (DNA): TGCAGCGTAGTTGGACAGGGTACGGCCAACGTCCTGACTTTC.

The rearrangement uses TRBV7-2 and TRBJ2-4; D is ambiguous. Trimming left V 5 bases short and J 0 bases short, with 14 bases between. The CDR3 runs to 16 residues. Germline lookup yields CDR1 SGHTA and CDR2 FQGNSA. CDR3 sequence (DNA): TGTGCCAGCAGCCTCCGACATAGGCTAGCCAAAAACATTCAGTACTTC. Translation gives CASSLRHRLAKNIQYF.

The chain has TRBV10-1 and TRBJ2-4; 10 bases fit TRBD1. The J call may not be correct, given that the DNA end is closer to TRBJ2-7. This CDR3 spans 16 amino acids. The germline V gene has CDR1 WNHNN and CDR2 SYGVQD (reference sequence). CDR3 bases: TGCGCCAGCTTAGTAAGAGGACAGGGGGTTAGCTACGAGCAGTACTTC. This codes for CASLVRGQGVSYEQYF.

This chain connects TRBV27 to TRBJ2-7; possible D gene TRBD1, 6 bases. Germline V gene sequence: CDR1 MNHEY, CDR2 SMNVEV (reference sequence). V lost 5 bases to trimming and J lost 2 bases, with 16 bases between them. The CDR3 is 15 residues long. The CDR3 loop is CASSNYREPPYEQYF. CDR3 coding DNA: TGTGCCAGCAGTAACTACAGGGAGCCTCCCTACGAGCAGTACTTC.

This clonotype was detected a few times. The V call is TRBV27, the J call TRBJ2-3; D uncertain. Germline V gene data show CDR1 as MNHEY and CDR2 as SMNVEV (reference sequence). There are 14 residues in the CDR3. Trimming removed 5 bases at V and 6 bases at J, with 15 bases between. The CDR3 loop reads CASSPWASWDTQYF. The CDR3 DNA reads TGTGCCAGCAGTCCTTGGGCCTCTTGGGATACGCAGTATTTT.

This clonotype was counted between two and nine times. This chain links TRBV7-8 with TRBJ1-6; 9 bases line up with TRBD1. Germline lookup yields CDR1 SGHVS and CDR2 FQNEAQ. With V trimmed by 5 bases and J by 8 bases, 13 bases remained unmatched. This CDR3 is built from 17 residues. CDR3 DNA: TGTGCCAGCAGCACCACTCGGACAGGGGAGGAGGATTCACCCCTCCACTTT. It encodes CASSTTRTGEEDSPLHF.

The chain combines TRBV7-2 with TRBJ1-2; 7 bases line up with TRBD1. The length of the CDR3 is 14 residues. Trimming cost V 3 bases and J 8 bases; bases outside gene matches: 9. Germline V gene sequence: CDR1 SGHTA, CDR2 FQGNSA. CDR3 residues: CASSFQQGNWGYTF. The CDR3 DNA is TGTGCCAGCAGCTTCCAACAGGGGAATTGGGGCTACACCTTC.

The chain joins TRBV7-8 to TRBJ2-3; 12 bases are a match to TRBD2. Trimming at V came to 3 bases and at J to 4 bases, leaving 11 bases not matched to a gene. The CDR3 is 18 residues long. Germline CDR1 reads SGHVS; CDR2 reads FQNEAQ. The CDR3 protein is CASSFPTSGRGLPDTQYF. The DNA of the CDR3 is TGTGCCAGCAGCTTCCCGACTAGCGGGAGAGGGCTCCCAGATACGCAGTATTTT.

V usage is TRBV20-1 and J usage is TRBJ2-3, with D hard to call. The DNA end favors TRBJ1-4, so the J call may be wrong. Germline CDR1 is DFQATT and CDR2 is SNEGSKA (reference sequence). The CDR3 spans 15 residues. CDR3 sequence (DNA): TGCAGTGCTAGAGAGGGTGACGCCCTAGAGGAAAAACTGTTTTTT. Translated, it gives CSAREGDALEEKLFF.

The genes are TRBV2 and TRBJ2-7; 9 positions match TRBD1. The J call may be mistaken, given a closer DNA end match to TRBJ2-5. The CDR3 length is 14 residues. Germline loops: CDR1 SNHLY, CDR2 FYNNEI. DNA of the CDR3: TGTGCCAGCAGCAGACCGGGACAGGGCAAGACCCAGTACTTC. This translates into CASSRPGQGKTQYF.

The DNA for the CDR3 is TGTGCCAGCCAAGGTCCCATGCCTCAAGAGACCCAGTACTTC. Translated, it gives CASQGPMPQETQYF. The chain employs TRBV6-2 or TRBV6-3 and TRBJ2-5; the D is unclear. V gave up 8 bases and J gave up 2 bases, with 15 bases separating them. Germline assignment: CDR1 MNHEY and CDR2 SVGEGT. There are 14 residues in the CDR3.

This chain joins TRBV15 and TRBJ2-7; 7 bases align to TRBD2. The germline gives CDR1 LNHNV, CDR2 YYDKDF (reference sequence). The CDR3 runs 15 residues. V lost 5 bases and J lost 6; bases outside the gene matches: 13. Here the CDR3 DNA reads TGTGCCACCAGCGCGAGGGCCCGGGGGGTTCCCGAGCAGTACTTC. Translation gives CATSARARGVPEQYF.

The genes are TRBV7-9 and TRBJ2-1; 9 nucleotides align to TRBD2. V was pared by 1 base and J by 2 bases, with 6 bases of the junction left unmatched. The germline CDR1 and CDR2 sequences are SEHNR and FQNEAQ (reference sequence). This CDR3 is 17 amino acids long. CDR3 in DNA: TGTGCCAGCAGCTTAGACTTGGCGGGAGGGACCTACAATGAGCAGTTCTTC. It codes for CASSLDLAGGTYNEQFF.

The chain joins TRBV30 to TRBJ2-7; 7 bases match TRBD1. The J call may be wrong; the DNA end is better matched by TRBJ2-5. CDR3 size: 13 residues. Germline V gene sequence: CDR1 GTSNPN, CDR2 SVGIG (reference sequence). CDR3 nucleotides: TGTGCCTGGGCGACAGGGCTAGGAGAGACCCAGTACTTC. Its translation is CAWATGLGETQYF.